These 3 T cell receptor beta chains were sequenced from one sample in a study of T cells in Graves' hyperthyroidism and ophthalmopathy. RNA transcripts served as the template for amplifying TCR beta CDR3 regions. HTBI primers drove first-round RT-PCR of the TCR CDR3. TCRdb reprocessed the multiplex PCR reads with MiXCR, giving one entry per CDR3 protein. The table lists around 210,000 distinct CDR3 sequences, about a sixth of them singletons. Sequencing was performed on blood. All receptors come from a woman aged 45-60 years with Graves' hyperthyroidism.

In the case of this clonotype: The junction and the germline gene differ at one end; a read error may be behind it. V usage is TRBV27 and J usage is TRBJ2-1; D not resolved. This CDR3 has 13 residues. Germline-derived CDR1 and CDR2 are MNHEY and SMNVEV (reference sequence). CDR3 region: CASSISSYNKQFF. The CDR3 DNA reads TGTGCCAGCAGCATCAGCTCCTACAATAAGCAGTTCTTC.

The sample holds a few counts of this clonotype. The rearrangement joins TRBV19 to TRBJ2-1, with 11 bases identical to TRBD2. The germline V gene has CDR1 LNHDA and CDR2 SQIVND (reference sequence). CDR3 size: 16 residues. V gave up 5 bases and J gave up 3 bases; unmatched junction bases: 6. The DNA for the CDR3 is TGTGCCAGTAGTCGACAAGGGACTAGCGGCTACAATGAGCAGTTCTTC. Its protein is CASSRQGTSGYNEQFF. Combining the CDR3 with reference TRBV19 and TRBJ2-1 gives the whole variable domain DGGITQSPKYLFRKEGQNVTLSCEQNLNHDAMYWYRQDPGQGLRLIYYSQIVNDFQKGDIAEGYSVSREKKESFPLTVTSAQKNPTAFYLCASSRQGTSGYNEQFFGPGTRLTVL.

Here the CDR3 DNA reads TGTGCCAGCAGTGAAGGCACGCCCTGGGCCTGGGGCAATCAGCCCCAGCATTTT. Its translation: CASSEGTPWAWGNQPQHF. This chain joins TRBV6-1 and TRBJ1-5; no clear D. CDR3 length equals 18 residues. Trimming stripped 1 base from V and 2 bases from J, with 18 bases between. CDR1 and CDR2 (germline): MNHNS, SASEGT.